This T cell receptor beta chain derives from a study of blood T cell repertoires in COVID-19. Trimming left V 5 bases short and J 11 bases short, with 15 bases between. Germline loops: CDR1 SGHTA, CDR2 FQGNSA. The CDR3 spans 13 residues. Profiled with immunoSEQ multiplex PCR; TCRdb holds only in-frame clones, not every one. The sample has approximately 300,000 clones; 85% to 90% are singletons. What was sequenced was peripheral blood. The TCR originated in a woman aged 30 to 39 with COVID-19, enrolled during active disease. The V call is TRBV7-2, the J call TRBJ1-4; tentative D call: TRBD1 (5 bases). The CDR3 nucleotides are TGTGCCAGCAGCCTTCAGTTACGACAGAAACTGTTTTTT. It is translated as CASSLQLRQKLFF. Full variable domain (rest looked up from reference TRBV7-2 and TRBJ1-4): GAGVSQSPSNKVTEKGKDVELRCDPISGHTALYWYRQSLGQGLEFLIYFQGNSAPDKSGLPSDRFSAERTGGSVSTLTIQRTQQEDSAVYLCASSLQLRQKLFFGSGTQLSVL.